This T cell receptor beta chain stems from a study of T cells in Graves' hyperthyroidism and ophthalmopathy. About this clonotype itself: What it binds is unknown.

CDR3 length: 12 residues. V was pared by 10 bases and J by 1 base, with 10 bases between. From germline, CDR1 is ENHRY and CDR2 SYGVKD. Points from the study as a whole: Expanded thyroid clonotypes (above 0.001) were mostly also found in blood.

TCR beta CDR3 regions were amplified from RNA transcripts. TCR CDR3 regions were first amplified by RT-PCR with HTBI primers. TCRdb redid the calling of the multiplex PCR reads with MiXCR, one entry per CDR3 protein. The profile shows hundreds of thousands of distinct CDR3 sequences, 15% to 20% of them singletons. Sequences were obtained from blood. The TCR originated in a man aged 40-50 years with Graves' ophthalmopathy. The J gene is TRBJ2-5, the V gene TRBV10-3; D perhaps matches TRBD1 (5 bases). CDR3 in amino acids: CASNRGQETQYF. For the CDR3, the DNA is TGTGCCAGCAATAGGGGCCAAGAGACCCAGTACTTC.